Each of the 16 T cell receptor beta chains below was sequenced from the same sample in a study of T cell responses to AZD1222 COVID-19 vaccine. Only in-frame clones appear in the TCRdb table, and some are missing; sequencing was by immunoSEQ multiplex PCR. The sample yields more than 100,000 clones, roughly 87% seen once. This specimen was peripheral blood, taken on day 0 of AZD1222 vaccination. These receptors came from an adult in good health.

J is TRBJ1-2 and V is TRBV19, with D possibly TRBD1 on 5 matching bases. Germline V CDR1 and CDR2: LNHDA, SQIVND (reference sequence). Trimming stripped 2 bases from V and 5 bases from J, with 12 bases between. This CDR3 has 14 residues. Here the CDR3 DNA reads TGTGCCAGTAGTATAACGGGTACAGGATATGGCTACACCTTC. It encodes CASSITGTGYGYTF.

This clone was recorded only once. CDR3: CAWRRHRNTEAFF. Written as DNA, the CDR3 is TGTGCCTGGAGACGGCACAGGAACACTGAAGCTTTCTTT. This sequence joins TRBV30 and TRBJ1-1; no definite D call. Trimming left V 3 bases short and J 1 base short, with 9 bases between. CDR1 is GTSNPN, CDR2 SVGIG, per germline (reference sequence). The CDR3 runs to 13 residues.

The gene calls are TRBV6-5 and TRBJ2-7, with 7 bases that match TRBD1. CDR1 is MNHEY, CDR2 SVGAGI, per germline. Trimming took 4 bases from V and 6 from J; bases not matched to a gene: 6. CDR3 length: 13 residues. The CDR3 is CASSSTGVGEQYF. CDR3 bases: TGTGCCAGCAGTTCAACAGGGGTCGGCGAGCAGTACTTC.

The rearrangement joins TRBV6-5 to TRBJ1-6; tentatively, D is TRBD1 (5 bases). The V and J ends lost 3 bases and 6 bases respectively, with 12 bases between them. Germline V gives CDR1 MNHEY, CDR2 SVGAGI. The CDR3 sequence is 15 residues long. The CDR3 spells CASSYRWQGNSPLHF. The CDR3 DNA is TGTGCCAGCAGTTATCGGTGGCAGGGTAATTCACCCCTCCACTTT.

V usage is TRBV2 and J usage is TRBJ1-6; TRBD1 aligns across 9 bases. The CDR3 totals 15 residues. Germline-derived CDR1 and CDR2 are SNHLY and FYNNEI. V lost 9 bases and J lost 5; bases outside the gene matches: 8. CDR3 protein: CASTGQGSHNSPLHF. The DNA of the CDR3 is TGTGCCAGTACGGGACAGGGATCGCATAATTCACCCCTCCACTTT.

This chain uses TRBV5-1 with TRBJ2-2; tentative D call: TRBD2 (5 bases). The CDR3 extends over 13 amino acids. Germline loops: CDR1 SGHRS, CDR2 YFSETQ. V gave up 7 bases and J gave up 6 bases, with 13 bases separating them. The CDR3 nucleotides are TGCGCCAGCTCGGACTCGGCCGCCGGGGAGCTGTTTTTT. Residues: CASSDSAAGELFF. The variable domain in full, completed from reference TRBV5-1 and TRBJ2-2, reads KAGVTQTPRYLIKTRGQQVTLSCSPISGHRSVSWYQQTPGQGLQFLFEYFSETQRNKGNFPGRFSGRQFSNSRSEMNVSTLELGDSALYLCASSDSAAGELFFGEGSRLTVL.

Worth noting for this clone: The same CDR3 can be traced to other DNA sequences in this sample. V is TRBV27 and J is TRBJ2-2; D is ambiguous. CDR3 length: 13 amino acids. Germline loops: CDR1 MNHEY, CDR2 SMNVEV (reference sequence). Trimming left V 5 bases short and J 5 bases short, with 9 bases between. The CDR3 DNA sequence: TGTGCCAGCAGTCCATGGGGAACCGGGGAGCTGTTTTTT. Its translation: CASSPWGTGELFF.

This rearrangement joins TRBV21-1 to TRBJ1-4; the table's D call, TRBD1, was not checked against the DNA. TRBV21-1 has pseudogene status. The CDR3 contains 15 residues. The chain's CDR3 is CASSCSGPISEKLFF. The CDR3 DNA reads TGTGCCAGCAGCTGTTCAGGGCCAATTAGTGAAAAACTGTTTTTT.

This clone was picked up a small number of times. This chain links TRBV6-2 or TRBV6-3 with TRBJ1-2; 9 nucleotides align to TRBD1. This CDR3 has 15 residues. J lost 8 bases, V lost 2 bases, and 9 bases had no gene match. The germline CDR1 and CDR2 sequences are MNHEY and SVGEGT. The CDR3 bases are TGTGCCAGCAGTTACGATCCGGGACAGGGTCGGGGCTACACCTTC. This codes for CASSYDPGQGRGYTF.

This chain links TRBV28 with TRBJ2-5; D possibly corresponds to TRBD2 (7 bases). V was clipped by 8 bases and J by 5 bases, with 15 bases between them. Germline CDR1 MDHEN, CDR2 SYDVKM. The CDR3 length is 13 residues. The CDR3: CASRWGGLETQYF. The CDR3 DNA follows: TGTGCCAGCCGGTGGGGGGGCCTGGAGACCCAGTACTTC.

The V and J genes are TRBV11-2 and TRBJ2-2; a possible D gene is TRBD1 (5 bases). Trimming took 5 bases from V and 7 from J, leaving 14 bases between them. This CDR3 contains 14 residues. CDR1 is SGHAT and CDR2 is FQNNGV in the germline V gene. The CDR3 DNA reads as TGTGCCAGCAGCCCCCCTATAGGGGACGGGGAGCTGTTTTTT. Translation: CASSPPIGDGELFF.

Concerning this clone: This sample also contains other DNA sequences that code for the same CDR3. The chain carries TRBV28 and TRBJ2-7; D call uncertain. Deletions cut 2 bases from V and 3 bases from J, with 5 bases between. CDR1 and CDR2 (germline): MDHEN, SYDVKM. The CDR3 extends over 12 amino acids. The CDR3 sequence: CASSLKGYEQYF. In DNA, the CDR3 is TGTGCCAGCAGTTTAAAGGGCTACGAGCAGTACTTC.

This chain joins TRBV28 and TRBJ1-5; 9 bases fit TRBD1. Trimming cost V 5 bases and J 6 bases; bases outside gene matches: 5. In germline, CDR1 is MDHEN, CDR2 SYDVKM. The CDR3 has 14 amino acids. The CDR3: CASSVQGAVQPQHF. Here the CDR3 DNA reads TGTGCCAGCAGTGTACAGGGGGCAGTTCAGCCCCAGCATTTT.

This clone came up once. This chain links TRBV14 with TRBJ2-7; TRBD1 agrees at 11 bases. CDR3 length: 15 amino acids. CDR1 is SGHDN, CDR2 FVKESK, per germline. Trimming took 2 bases from V and 1 from J; bases not matched to a gene: 1. In DNA, the CDR3 is TGTGCCAGCAGCCAAAGGGACAGGGGGTCCTACGAGCAGTACTTC. This gives the protein CASSQRDRGSYEQYF.

The rearrangement links TRBV2 to TRBJ2-2; D remains ambiguous. Germline V gene lookup returns CDR1 SNHLY and CDR2 FYNNEI. V was shortened by 3 bases and J by 3 bases, with 8 bases between the two germline ends. The CDR3 totals 14 residues. CDR3 DNA: TGTGCCAGCAGTGAGTTCCCGCACACCGGGGAGCTGTTTTTT. It specifies CASSEFPHTGELFF.

This chain joins TRBV10-3 and TRBJ2-2; D perhaps matches TRBD1 (6 bases). Germline V lookup: CDR1 ENHRY, CDR2 SYGVKD. The V gene lost 0 bases and the J gene lost 0 bases, with 11 bases spanning the gap. This CDR3 has 17 residues. CDR3 region: CAISESQGQANTGELFF. DNA of the CDR3: TGTGCCATCAGTGAGTCGCAGGGACAAGCGAACACCGGGGAGCTGTTTTTT.